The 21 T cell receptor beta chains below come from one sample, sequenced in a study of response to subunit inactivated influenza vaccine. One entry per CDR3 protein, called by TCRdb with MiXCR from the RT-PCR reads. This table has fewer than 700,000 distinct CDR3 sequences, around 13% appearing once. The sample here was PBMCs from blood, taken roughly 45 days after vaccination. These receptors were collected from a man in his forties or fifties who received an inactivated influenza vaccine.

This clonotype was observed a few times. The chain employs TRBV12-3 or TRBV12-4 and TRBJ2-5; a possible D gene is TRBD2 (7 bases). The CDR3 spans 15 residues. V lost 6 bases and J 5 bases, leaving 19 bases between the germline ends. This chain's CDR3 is CASSPIGGAGETQYF. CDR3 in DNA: TGTGCCAGCAGCCCGATAGGGGGGGCAGGGGAGACCCAGTACTTC.

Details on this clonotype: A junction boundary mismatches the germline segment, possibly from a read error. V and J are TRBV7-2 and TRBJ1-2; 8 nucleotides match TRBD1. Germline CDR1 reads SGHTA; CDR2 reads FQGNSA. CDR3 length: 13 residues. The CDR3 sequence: CASSRRMDREVDF. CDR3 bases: TGTGCCAGCAGCAGGAGAATGGACAGGGAGGTTGATTTC.

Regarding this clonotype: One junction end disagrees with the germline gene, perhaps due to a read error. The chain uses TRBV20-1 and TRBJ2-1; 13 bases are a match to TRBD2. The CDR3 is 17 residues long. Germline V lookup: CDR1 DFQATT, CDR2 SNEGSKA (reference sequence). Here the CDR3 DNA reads TGCTGTGCTAGAGGTGCAAAACTAGCGGGAGGGTACAATGAGCAGTTCTTC. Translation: CCARGAKLAGGYNEQFF.

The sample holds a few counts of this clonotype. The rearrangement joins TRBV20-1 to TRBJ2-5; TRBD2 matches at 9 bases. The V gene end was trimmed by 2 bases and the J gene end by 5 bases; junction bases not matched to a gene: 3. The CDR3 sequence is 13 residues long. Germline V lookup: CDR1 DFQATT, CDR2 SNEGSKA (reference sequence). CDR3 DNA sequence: TGCAGTGCTAGACGGCTAGCGGGGGAGACCCAGTACTTC. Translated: CSARRLAGETQYF.

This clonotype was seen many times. CDR3 coding DNA: TGCAGTGCTAGAGATGGGGTGAACAATGAGCAGTTCTTC. It encodes CSARDGVNNEQFF. V is TRBV20-1 and J is TRBJ2-1; D unresolved. This CDR3 comprises 13 residues. Per the germline V gene, CDR1 is DFQATT and CDR2 is SNEGSKA (reference sequence). Trimming removed 0 bases from V and 5 bases from J, with 8 bases in between.

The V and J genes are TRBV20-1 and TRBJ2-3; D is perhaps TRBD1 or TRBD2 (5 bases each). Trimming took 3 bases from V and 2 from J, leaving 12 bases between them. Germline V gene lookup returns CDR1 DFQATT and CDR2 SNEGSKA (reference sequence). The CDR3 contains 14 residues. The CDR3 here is CSASRDGYTDTQYF. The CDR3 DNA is TGCAGTGCTAGTCGGGACGGATACACAGATACGCAGTATTTT.

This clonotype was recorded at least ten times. In DNA form, the CDR3 reads TGTGCCAGCAGTTACTCCCTAGCGGGGTTCTCCTACAATGAGCAGTTCTTC. Its translation is CASSYSLAGFSYNEQFF. The V gene is TRBV6-2 or TRBV6-3, the J gene TRBJ2-1; TRBD2 agrees at 9 bases. The CDR3 spans 17 residues. The junction had 3 bases not matched to a gene; V was cut back by 0 bases and J by 0 bases. Germline V gene sequence: CDR1 MNHEY, CDR2 SVGEGT.

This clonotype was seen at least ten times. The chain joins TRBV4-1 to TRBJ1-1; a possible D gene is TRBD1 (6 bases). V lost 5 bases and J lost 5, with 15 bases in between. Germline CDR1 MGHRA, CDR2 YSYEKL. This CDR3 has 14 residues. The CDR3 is CASSGRTDGTEAFF. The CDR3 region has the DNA TGCGCCAGCAGCGGTCGGACAGATGGTACTGAAGCTTTCTTT.

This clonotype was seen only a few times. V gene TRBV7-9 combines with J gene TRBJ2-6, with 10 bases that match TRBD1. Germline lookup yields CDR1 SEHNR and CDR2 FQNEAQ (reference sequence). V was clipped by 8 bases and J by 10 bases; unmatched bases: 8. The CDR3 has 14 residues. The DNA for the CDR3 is TGTGCCAGCTCAGAGACAGGGGGCGGGAACGTCCTGACTTTC. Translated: CASSETGGGNVLTF.

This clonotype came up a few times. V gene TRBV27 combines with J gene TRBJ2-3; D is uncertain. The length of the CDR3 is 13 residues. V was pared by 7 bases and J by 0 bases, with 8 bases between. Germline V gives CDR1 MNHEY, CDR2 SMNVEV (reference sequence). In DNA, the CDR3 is TGTGCCAGCACCCGTGCTAGCACAGATACGCAGTATTTT. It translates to CASTRASTDTQYF.

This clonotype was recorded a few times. The CDR3, as DNA: TGTGCCAGCAACGATGCCCAAGGAACTAGCACAGATACGCAGTATTTT. It encodes CASNDAQGTSTDTQYF. The rearrangement uses TRBV6-1 and TRBJ2-3; D unresolved. The length of the CDR3 is 16 residues. V was cut by 7 bases and J by 0 bases, with 17 bases left in between. Germline V lookup: CDR1 MNHNS, CDR2 SASEGT.

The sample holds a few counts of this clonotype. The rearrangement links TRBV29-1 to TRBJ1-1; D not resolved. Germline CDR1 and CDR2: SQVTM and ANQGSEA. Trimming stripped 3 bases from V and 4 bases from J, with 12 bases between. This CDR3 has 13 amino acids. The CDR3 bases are TGCAGCGTTGAGTTCGTGGACTTCACTGAAGCTTTCTTT. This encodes CSVEFVDFTEAFF.

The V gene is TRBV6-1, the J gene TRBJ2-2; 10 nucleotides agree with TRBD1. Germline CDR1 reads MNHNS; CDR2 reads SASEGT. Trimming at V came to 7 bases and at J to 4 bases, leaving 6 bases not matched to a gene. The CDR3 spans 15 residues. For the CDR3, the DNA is TGTGCCAGCACCACCGGGACAGGGGTCACCGGGGAGCTGTTTTTT. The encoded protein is CASTTGTGVTGELFF.

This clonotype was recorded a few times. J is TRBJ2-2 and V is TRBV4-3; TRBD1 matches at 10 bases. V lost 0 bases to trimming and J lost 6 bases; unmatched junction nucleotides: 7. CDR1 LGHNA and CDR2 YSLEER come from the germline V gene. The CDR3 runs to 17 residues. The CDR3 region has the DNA TGCGCCAGCAGCCAAGATTTGTGGGACAGGGGCCCCGGGGAGCTGTTTTTT. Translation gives CASSQDLWDRGPGELFF.

The CDR3 region has the DNA TGTGCCAGCAGCCCTAGGACAGCGACCTATGGCTACACCTTC. It codes for CASSPRTATYGYTF. The chain uses TRBV7-9 and TRBJ1-2; tentative D call: TRBD1 (6 bases). The germline V gene has CDR1 SEHNR and CDR2 FQNEAQ (reference sequence). V lost 5 bases to trimming and J lost 4 bases, with 14 bases between them. The CDR3 length is 14 residues. Together with reference TRBV7-9 and TRBJ1-2, the CDR3 gives the full variable domain: DTGVSQNPRHKITKRGQNVTFRCDPISEHNRLYWYRQTLGQGPEFLTYFQNEAQLEKSRLLSDRFSAERPKGSFSTLEIQRTEQGDSAMYLCASSPRTATYGYTFGSGTRLTVV.

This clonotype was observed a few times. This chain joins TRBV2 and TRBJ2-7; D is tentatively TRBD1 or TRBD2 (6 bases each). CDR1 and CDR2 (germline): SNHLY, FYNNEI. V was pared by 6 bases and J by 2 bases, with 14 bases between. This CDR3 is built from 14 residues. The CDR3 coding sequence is TGTGCCAGCAGCCGGCGGGACACCCCCTACGAGCAGTACTTC. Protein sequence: CASSRRDTPYEQYF. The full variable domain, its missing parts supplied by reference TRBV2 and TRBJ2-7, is EPEVTQTPSHQVTQMGQEVILRCVPISNHLYFYWYRQILGQKVEFLVSFYNNEISEKSEIFDDQFSVERPDGSNFTLKIRSTKLEDSAMYFCASSRRDTPYEQYFGPGTRLTVT.

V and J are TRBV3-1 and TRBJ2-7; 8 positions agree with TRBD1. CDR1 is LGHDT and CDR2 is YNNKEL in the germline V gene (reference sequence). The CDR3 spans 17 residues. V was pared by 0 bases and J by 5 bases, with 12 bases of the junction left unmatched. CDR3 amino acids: CASSQEVRPGQGHEQYF. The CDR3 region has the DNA TGTGCCAGCAGCCAAGAAGTCCGACCCGGACAGGGCCACGAGCAGTACTTC.

The CDR3 nucleotides are TGCGCCAGCAGCCAAGACAGGGGCTATGAGCAGTTCTTC. Protein sequence: CASSQDRGYEQFF. The chain is built from TRBV4-3 and TRBJ2-1; D is perhaps TRBD1 (6 bases). This CDR3 has 13 residues. The germline CDR1 and CDR2 sequences are LGHNA and YSLEER. The germline V and J ends were trimmed by 0 bases and 8 bases, with 8 bases remaining between them.

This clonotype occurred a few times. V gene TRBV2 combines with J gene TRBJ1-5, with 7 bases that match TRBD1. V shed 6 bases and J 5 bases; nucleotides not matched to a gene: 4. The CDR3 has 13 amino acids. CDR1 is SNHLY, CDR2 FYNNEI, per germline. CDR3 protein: CASRVDRDQPQHF. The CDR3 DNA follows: TGTGCCAGCAGGGTAGACAGGGATCAGCCCCAGCATTTT.

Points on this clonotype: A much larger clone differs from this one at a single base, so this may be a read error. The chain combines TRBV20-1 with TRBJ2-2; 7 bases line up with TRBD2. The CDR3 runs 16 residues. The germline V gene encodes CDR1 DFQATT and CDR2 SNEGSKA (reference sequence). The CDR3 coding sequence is TGCTGTGCTAGAGATCGACTTTGGGGGGGCACCGGGGAGCTGTTTTTT. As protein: CCARDRLWGGTGELFF.

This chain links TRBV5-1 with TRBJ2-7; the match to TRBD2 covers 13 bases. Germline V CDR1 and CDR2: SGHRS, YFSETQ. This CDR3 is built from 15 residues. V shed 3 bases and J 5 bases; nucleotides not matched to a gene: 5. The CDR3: CASSYRLAGGNEQYF. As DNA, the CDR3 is TGCGCCAGCAGCTACCGACTAGCGGGGGGAAACGAGCAGTACTTC.